The clone carrying this T cell receptor beta chain occurred a few times. This specimen comes from a study of blood T cell repertoires in COVID-19. Across the study: Some COVID-19 samples were acute and others convalescent; all came from the United States, Italy and Spain.

Germline V CDR1 and CDR2: SGHNT, YYREEE (reference sequence). Trimming shortened V by 2 bases and J by 5 bases, and 16 bases separated the two germline ends. This CDR3 spans 15 amino acids. Grouping used clinical history reported by participants in a survey and questionnaire. Source study methods: For nucleated cells, counts were estimated from reference gene primer amplification. Some clones are missing from TCRdb's copy, which holds only in-frame ones; the method was immunoSEQ multiplex PCR. The V and J calls and the clone size are those of that table, but D and trimming were determined from the DNA. The data contain about 300,000 clones, 70% to 90% of them seen just once; the ten biggest clones take up less than 2.5%.

V and J are TRBV5-4 and TRBJ1-1; TRBD1 is a possible D gene (5 bases). This clonotype was sampled from a man between 25 and 39 years old who had recovered from COVID-19. The sample comprised PBMCs or T cells enriched from blood (not recorded which). Here the CDR3 reads CASSFPGKGGTEAFF. The CDR3 region has the DNA TGTGCCAGCAGCTTCCCAGGGAAGGGTGGAACTGAAGCTTTCTTT.